The rows below give T cell receptor beta chains drawn from one sample of a study of cytomegalovirus exposure and HLA in healthy donors. The repertoire was sequenced with immunoSEQ multiplex PCR; TCRdb's copy has only in-frame clones and lacks some. The sample lists 170,000 or so clones, around 79% seen once, with roughly 0.76% in the top ten. Specimen: PBMCs. All receptors come from a woman aged 40 to 49 in good health and CMV-seronegative. The CDR3 runs from the conserved cysteine through the conserved F or W. D genes are given only for firm matches. The size of a clone is reported for some rows only, either as once, few or many, or as a class for expanded clones.

>few|TRBD1|TRBV4-1|TRBJ2-2
CASSLTGPHTGELFF
TGCGCCAGCAGCCTGACAGGGCCCCACACCGGGGAGCTGTTTTTT
>NA|NA|TRBV7-9|TRBJ1-1
CASSQDGTKNTEAFF
TGTGCCAGCAGCCAAGACGGGACAAAGAACACTGAAGCTTTCTTT
>NA|TRBD1|TRBV28|TRBJ1-5
CATKDRSNQPQHF
TGTGCCACCAAGGACAGGAGCAATCAGCCCCAGCATTTT
>NA|TRBD1|TRBV7-8|TRBJ1-3
CASSASTRGPGNTIYF
TGTGCCAGCAGCGCCTCGACCAGGGGGCCTGGAAACACCATATATTTT
>NA|TRBD1|TRBV5-1|TRBJ2-1
CASSHGTGGPREQFF
TGCGCCAGCAGCCACGGGACAGGGGGCCCCAGGGAGCAGTTCTTC
>NA|TRBD1|TRBV6-5|TRBJ1-6
CASSYQGQAYNSPLHF
TGTGCCAGCAGTTACCAGGGACAGGCCTATAATTCACCCCTCCACTTT
>NA|TRBD1|TRBV9|TRBJ2-7
CASSVGDRAAYEQYF
TGTGCCAGCAGCGTAGGGGACAGGGCAGCCTACGAGCAGTACTTC
>NA|TRBD1|TRBV7-2|TRBJ1-2
CASSQQGHYGYTF
TGTGCCAGCAGCCAACAGGGGCACTATGGCTACACCTTC
>few|TRBD1|TRBV10-2|TRBJ1-5
CASSGRTGRPQHF
TGCGCCAGCAGTGGGAGGACAGGAAGGCCCCAGCATTTT
>NA|TRBD2|TRBV2|TRBJ2-3
CASSPLAGEADTQYF
TGTGCCAGCAGTCCACTAGCGGGGGAGGCAGATACGCAGTATTTT
>few|TRBD1|TRBV6-4|TRBJ2-2
CASSLGQGHTGELFF
TGTGCCAGCAGTCTGGGACAGGGACACACCGGGGAGCTGTTTTTT
>NA|TRBD2|TRBV7-9|TRBJ2-1
CASSFPGLAGDNEQFF
TGTGCCAGCAGCTTCCCGGGACTAGCGGGAGACAATGAGCAGTTCTTC
>NA|NA|TRBV5-4|TRBJ1-2
CASSLVSSDYGYTF
TGTGCCAGCAGCTTGGTTTCTAGTGACTATGGCTACACCTTC
>NA|TRBD1|TRBV11-2|TRBJ1-2
CASSLETGNYGYTF
TGTGCCAGCAGCTTAGAGACAGGGAACTATGGCTACACCTTC
>NA|NA|TRBV7-9|TRBJ2-7
CASSSYPAGWGEQYF
TGTGCCAGCAGCTCCTATCCCGCAGGGTGGGGCGAGCAGTACTTC
>once|NA|TRBV30|TRBJ1-5
CAWSPTTLRGGGFYSNQPQHF
TGTGCCTGGAGCCCGACGACCCTTCGGGGTGGGGGGTTTTATAGCAATCAGCCCCAGCATTTT
>NA|TRBD2|TRBV27|TRBJ2-2
CASSHRGDTGELFF
TGTGCCAGCAGTCATCGGGGGGACACCGGGGAGCTGTTTTTT